This TCR beta chain appears in the sequencing data of a study of blood T cell repertoires in COVID-19. Across the study: Samples representing acute and convalescent COVID-19 were sourced from the United States, Italy and Spain. Sources were T cells, B-cell-depleted T cells, or PBMCs; the material itself was cDNA or gDNA.

In the original processing: Reference gene primer amplification yielded estimated nucleated cell counts. Clones were sequenced by immunoSEQ multiplex PCR, and TCRdb holds only the in-frame ones, with some missing. The V and J calls and the clone size are those of that table, but D and trimming were determined from the DNA. The sample shows 25,000 to 35,000 clones, 88% of them seen only once. Germline CDR1 and CDR2: MRHNA and SNTAGT. The CDR3 consists of 13 residues. V lost 7 bases and J lost 6; bases outside the gene matches: 4. Input material: peripheral blood. The chain carries TRBV6-4 and TRBJ1-5; 9 bases line up with TRBD1. This sequence was found in a human donor in a cohort sampled during active COVID-19. The chain's CDR3 is CASTGTGIQPQHF. The CDR3, as DNA: TGTGCCAGCACCGGGACAGGGATTCAGCCCCAGCATTTT.